This TCR beta chain derives from a study of CD8+CD57+ T cells in acquired aplastic anemia. On the study more broadly: Quantities of DNA derived from sorted CD4+ and CD8+ cells averaged approximately 3 ug.

For sequencing, patients were chosen who had shown expansion of CD8+CD57+ cells by flow cytometry. Diagnosis of severe acquired aplastic anemia applied to all patients. The germline V gene encodes CDR1 ENHRY and CDR2 SYGVKD. This CDR3 is built from 13 residues. V was pared by 6 bases and J by 4 bases, with 3 bases of the junction left unmatched. TCR beta VDJ combinations and CDR3 sequences were profiled from genomic DNA. TCRdb analysed the reads with MiXCR anew, one entry per CDR3 protein. The sample lists hundreds of thousands of distinct CDR3 sequences, roughly 34% seen once, with around 0.82% in the top ten.

This chain connects TRBV10-3 to TRBJ2-1; 7 bases map to TRBD1. Input material: sorted CD4+, CD8+, or CD8+CD57+ T cells (not recorded which) from PBMCs. The receptor's source is a human donor with aplastic anemia. CDR3 sequence reads: CAISGTAYNEQFF. CDR3 in DNA: TGTGCCATCAGCGGGACAGCATACAATGAGCAGTTCTTC.